This entry lists 7 T cell receptor beta chains sequenced from one sample in a study of T cells in Graves' hyperthyroidism and ophthalmopathy. RNA transcripts served as the template for amplifying TCR beta CDR3 regions. RT-PCR in the first round (using the HTBI primer set) targeted the TCR CDR3. From the multiplex PCR reads, TCRdb called clonotypes with MiXCR, one entry per CDR3 protein. The sample records around 380,000 distinct CDR3 sequences, roughly 12% being singletons. The specimen was blood. The source of these receptors is a man between 25 and 39 years old with Graves' hyperthyroidism that later progressed to Graves' ophthalmopathy.

This clonotype appeared many times. This chain links TRBV12-3 or TRBV12-4 with TRBJ1-4; the D is unclear. This CDR3 region has 15 residues. The ends were cut back, 4 bases at V and 2 bases at J, with 11 bases in the middle. The CDR3 DNA is TGTGCCAGCAGTTCGTACATTCCCACTAATGAAAAACTGTTTTTT. Translated: CASSSYIPTNEKLFF.

This clonotype occurred many times. The genes are TRBV12-3 or TRBV12-4 and TRBJ1-2, with D uncertain. V shed 3 bases and J shed 2 bases, with 7 bases lying between them. The CDR3 loop spans 13 amino acids. This chain's CDR3 is CASSLSPNYGYTF. Here the CDR3 DNA reads TGTGCCAGCAGTTTGTCGCCGAACTATGGCTACACCTTC.

At least ten counts were recorded for this clonotype. CDR3 coding DNA: TGTGCCAGCAGTCGGTCCCCGACAAGAAGCACAGATACGCAGTATTTT. This encodes CASSRSPTRSTDTQYF. This chain connects TRBV7-9 to TRBJ2-3; D uncertain. Trimming pared 6 bases from V and 0 bases from J, leaving 16 bases between. The CDR3 is 16 residues long. Germline V gene data show CDR1 as SEHNR and CDR2 as FQNEAQ (reference sequence).

In its sample, this clonotype was seen a few times. This rearrangement joins TRBV30 to TRBJ2-7; D may be TRBD1 (6 bases). This CDR3 has 15 residues. Germline loops: CDR1 GTSNPN, CDR2 SVGIG (reference sequence). V was shortened by 1 base and J by 5 bases, with 18 bases between the two germline ends. In nucleotides, the CDR3 is TGTGCCTGGAGTGGAACGACAGGCCCCAAGAACGAGCAGTACTTC. The encoded protein is CAWSGTTGPKNEQYF.

This clonotype has a handful of counts. The rearrangement links TRBV19 to TRBJ1-4; perhaps TRBD1 as D (5 bases). This CDR3 region has 13 residues. The ends were cut back, 9 bases at V and 3 bases at J, with 11 bases in the middle. Germline values: CDR1 LNHDA, CDR2 SQIVND (reference sequence). In DNA, the CDR3 is TGTGCCAGCCAGGGCGCGCCTAATGAAAAACTGTTTTTT. Translation gives CASQGAPNEKLFF.

The chain carries TRBV5-5 and TRBJ2-2; 7 nucleotides agree with TRBD2. Losses at the gene ends were 2 bases for V and 7 bases for J; bases not matched to a gene: 8. The CDR3 totals 15 residues. CDR1 is SGHKS, CDR2 YYEKEE, per germline (reference sequence). The CDR3 protein is CASSFGGRRGGELFF. The CDR3 DNA is TGTGCCAGCAGCTTCGGGGGGAGACGTGGCGGGGAGCTGTTTTTT. Supplemented by reference TRBV5-5 and TRBJ2-2, the full variable domain reads DAGVTQSPTHLIKTRGQQVTLRCSPISGHKSVSWYQQVLGQGPQFIFQYYEKEERGRGNFPDRFSARQFPNYSSELNVNALLLGDSALYLCASSFGGRRGGELFFGEGSRLTVL.

This clonotype was detected ten times or more. V gene TRBV19 combines with J gene TRBJ1-5; weak D call: TRBD1 (5 bases). CDR3 length: 16 residues. V was clipped by 4 bases and J by 4 bases, with 17 bases between them. CDR1 is LNHDA, CDR2 SQIVND, per germline (reference sequence). The CDR3 here is CASSTHQRGRNQPQHF. CDR3 coding DNA: TGTGCCAGTAGTACTCATCAACGGGGGAGGAATCAGCCCCAGCATTTT. Full variable domain (outside the CDR3, taken from reference TRBV19 and TRBJ1-5): DGGITQSPKYLFRKEGQNVTLSCEQNLNHDAMYWYRQDPGQGLRLIYYSQIVNDFQKGDIAEGYSVSREKKESFPLTVTSAQKNPTAFYLCASSTHQRGRNQPQHFGDGTRLSIL.